Sequencing of this T cell receptor beta chain was carried out in a study of T cell repertoires in urothelial bladder cancer (dated by TCRdb to the late 2010s). With respect to the entire study: Clinical stages of the approximately twelve resected lesions were three cT0, three cTa, three cT1 and three cT2 or greater. Around 11 patients who had bladder lesions and were undergoing transurethral resection were prospectively identified. In the study, clonality of the TCR repertoire in bladder tumors was compared against clonality in benign bladder inflammation. Approximately eleven resected bladder lesions, consisting of urothelial carcinoma (UC+) and benign (UC-) specimens, were examined. Overall results and qualifications from the work: In carcinoma specimens a single T-cell clone made up as much as 17% of infiltrating lymphocytes, compared with approximately 2% in benign specimens. Urothelial carcinoma specimens contained fewer T cells than benign specimens, with a median of approximately 5,100 versus 26,000. Carcinoma specimens had a median tumor infiltrating lymphocyte percentage of about 2%, while benign specimens had a median of roughly 13%.

Specimens classed as benign (UC-) were resected bladder lesions that contained no urothelial carcinoma. At transurethral resection, specimens of the bladder lesions were collected and then stored at -80C. DNA was isolated from the bladder specimens obtained at transurethral resection. With respect to this clone: Its antigen is unknown. Per-base qualities were not stored, and no clone one base away is much larger.

The immunoSEQ assay was used to sequence the CDR3 region of the TCR beta chain. As for the original processing: For each specimen, T-cell fraction, clonal dominance and maximum TCR clone frequency were calculated. TCRdb holds this immuneACCESS table with in-frame rearrangements only. Some clones are missing; in checked studies, unresolved V genes explain under half, and the rest has no known cause. The V and J calls and clone size are taken from that table; D and trimming were inferred from the DNA. The sample records more than 9,000 clones, more than 60% of which are singletons. Around 6.5% of the sample goes to the ten largest clones. From the cysteine up to the phenylalanine, the CDR3 has a length of 17 residues. Just the 51-base CDR3 DNA is kept, in frame starting at base 1. In the germline V gene, CDR1 corresponds to SGDLS and CDR2 to YYNGEE. From V the trimming removes 3 bases and from J it removes 3 bases, while the gene matches leave 9 bases of the junction unaccounted for.

Sequenced material: tumor-infiltrating cells from bladder cancer. This clonotype was sampled from a human donor with a benign inflammatory bladder lesion. Recombination linked TRBV9 to TRBJ2-1, with 10 bases aligning to TRBD2. The CDR3 amino acid sequence is: CASSATSGEKVYNEQFF. The sequenced DNA: TGTGCCAGCAGCGCCACTAGCGGGGAAAAGGTCTACAATGAGCAGTTCTTC.